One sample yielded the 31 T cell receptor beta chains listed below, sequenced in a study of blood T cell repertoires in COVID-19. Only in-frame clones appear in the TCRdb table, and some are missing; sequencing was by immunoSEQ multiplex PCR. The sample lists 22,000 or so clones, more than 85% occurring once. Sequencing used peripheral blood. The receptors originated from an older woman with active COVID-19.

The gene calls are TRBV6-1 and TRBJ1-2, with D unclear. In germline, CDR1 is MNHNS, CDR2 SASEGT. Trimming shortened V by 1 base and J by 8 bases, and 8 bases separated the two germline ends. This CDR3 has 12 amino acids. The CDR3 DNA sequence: TGTGCCAGCAGTGAAGATTCTAGGGGCTACACCTTC. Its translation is CASSEDSRGYTF.

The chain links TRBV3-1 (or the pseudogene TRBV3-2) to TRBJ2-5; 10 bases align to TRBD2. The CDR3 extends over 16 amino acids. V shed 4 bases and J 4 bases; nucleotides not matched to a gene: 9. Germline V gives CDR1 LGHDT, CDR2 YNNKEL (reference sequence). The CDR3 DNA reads TGTGCCAGCAGCCCCGGTGGAGCGGGGGGGCCAGAGACCCAGTACTTC. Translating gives CASSPGGAGGPETQYF.

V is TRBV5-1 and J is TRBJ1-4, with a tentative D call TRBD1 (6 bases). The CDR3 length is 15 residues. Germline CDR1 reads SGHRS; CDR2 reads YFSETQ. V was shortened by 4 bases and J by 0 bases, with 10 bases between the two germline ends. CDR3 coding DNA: TGCGCCAGCAGCGCAAACAGGGCAACTAATGAAAAACTGTTTTTT. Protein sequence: CASSANRATNEKLFF. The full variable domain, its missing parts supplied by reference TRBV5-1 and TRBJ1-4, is KAGVTQTPRYLIKTRGQQVTLSCSPISGHRSVSWYQQTPGQGLQFLFEYFSETQRNKGNFPGRFSGRQFSNSRSEMNVSTLELGDSALYLCASSANRATNEKLFFGSGTQLSVL.

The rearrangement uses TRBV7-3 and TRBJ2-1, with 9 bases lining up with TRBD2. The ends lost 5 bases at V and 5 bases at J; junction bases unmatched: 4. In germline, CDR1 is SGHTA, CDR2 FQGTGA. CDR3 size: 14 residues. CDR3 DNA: TGTGCCAGCAGCCTTAGCGGGGGAAACAATGAGCAGTTCTTC. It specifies CASSLSGGNNEQFF.

The DNA for the CDR3 is TGTGCCAGCAGTGAAATGGGGACAGGGAGCGAGCAGTACTTC. Translation: CASSEMGTGSEQYF. The chain combines TRBV2 with TRBJ2-7; 9 nucleotides align to TRBD1. The ends lost 2 bases at V and 6 bases at J; junction bases unmatched: 5. The CDR3 runs 14 residues. CDR1 is SNHLY, CDR2 FYNNEI, per germline.

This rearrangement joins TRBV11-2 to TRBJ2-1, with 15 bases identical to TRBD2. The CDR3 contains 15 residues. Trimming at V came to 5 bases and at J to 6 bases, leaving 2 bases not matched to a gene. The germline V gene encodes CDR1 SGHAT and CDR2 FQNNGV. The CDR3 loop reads CASSPGLAGGNEQFF. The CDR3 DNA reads TGTGCCAGCAGCCCGGGACTAGCGGGGGGCAATGAGCAGTTCTTC.

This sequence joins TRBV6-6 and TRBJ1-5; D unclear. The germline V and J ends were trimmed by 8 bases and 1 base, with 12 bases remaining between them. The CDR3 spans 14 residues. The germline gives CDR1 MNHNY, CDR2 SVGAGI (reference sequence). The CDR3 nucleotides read TGTGCCAGCTCCCCTCGGTCCAGCAATCAGCCCCAGCATTTT. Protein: CASSPRSSNQPQHF.

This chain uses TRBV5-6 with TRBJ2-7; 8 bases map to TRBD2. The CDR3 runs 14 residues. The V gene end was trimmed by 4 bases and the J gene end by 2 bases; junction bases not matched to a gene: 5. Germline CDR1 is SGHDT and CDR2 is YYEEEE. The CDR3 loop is CASSRTSGPYEQYF. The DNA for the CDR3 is TGTGCCAGCAGCCGTACTAGCGGCCCCTACGAGCAGTACTTC.

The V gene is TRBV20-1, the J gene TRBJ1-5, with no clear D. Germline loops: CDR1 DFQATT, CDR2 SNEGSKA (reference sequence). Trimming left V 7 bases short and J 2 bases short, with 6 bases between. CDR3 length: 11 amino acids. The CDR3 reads CSVGGNQPQHF. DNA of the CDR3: TGCAGTGTAGGAGGCAATCAGCCCCAGCATTTT.

For the CDR3, the DNA is TGTGCCAGAAGAGCTGCCTCGAGCTCCTACAATGAGCAGTTCTTC. This translates into CARRAASSSYNEQFF. This chain links TRBV2 with TRBJ2-1; D is unclear. This CDR3 comprises 15 residues. The ends were cut back, 9 bases at V and 0 bases at J, with 15 bases in the middle. Germline values: CDR1 SNHLY, CDR2 FYNNEI.

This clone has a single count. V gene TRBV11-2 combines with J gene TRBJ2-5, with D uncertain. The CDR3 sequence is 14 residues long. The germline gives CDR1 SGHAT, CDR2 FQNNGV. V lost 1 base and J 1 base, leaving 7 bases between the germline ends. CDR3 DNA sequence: TGTGCCAGCAGCTTAGGCGCAGGCCAAGAGACCCAGTACTTC. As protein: CASSLGAGQETQYF.

The CDR3 sequence is CASSQYARDEAFF. As DNA, the CDR3 is TGTGCCAGCAGCCAGTACGCCCGGGATGAAGCTTTCTTT. The V gene is TRBV14, the J gene TRBJ1-1; unclear D gene. There are 13 residues in the CDR3. The germline gives CDR1 SGHDN, CDR2 FVKESK. V lost 3 bases and J lost 7, with 12 bases in between. Combining the CDR3 with reference TRBV14 and TRBJ1-1 gives the whole variable domain EAGVTQFPSHSVIEKGQTVTLRCDPISGHDNLYWYRRVMGKEIKFLLHFVKESKQDESGMPNNRFLAERTGGTYSTLKVQPAELEDSGVYFCASSQYARDEAFFGQGTRLTVV.

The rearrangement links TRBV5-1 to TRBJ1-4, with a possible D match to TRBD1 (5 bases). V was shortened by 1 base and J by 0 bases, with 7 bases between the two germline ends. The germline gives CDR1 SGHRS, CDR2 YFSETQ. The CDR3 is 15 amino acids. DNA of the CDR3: TGCGCCAGCAGCTTGCAGACAGCAACTAATGAAAAACTGTTTTTT. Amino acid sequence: CASSLQTATNEKLFF.

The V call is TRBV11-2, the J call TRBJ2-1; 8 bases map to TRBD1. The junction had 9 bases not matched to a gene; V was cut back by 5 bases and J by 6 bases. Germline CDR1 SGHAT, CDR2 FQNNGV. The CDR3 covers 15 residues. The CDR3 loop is CASSPAGQAFNEQFF. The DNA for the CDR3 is TGTGCCAGCAGCCCCGCGGGACAGGCGTTCAATGAGCAGTTCTTC.

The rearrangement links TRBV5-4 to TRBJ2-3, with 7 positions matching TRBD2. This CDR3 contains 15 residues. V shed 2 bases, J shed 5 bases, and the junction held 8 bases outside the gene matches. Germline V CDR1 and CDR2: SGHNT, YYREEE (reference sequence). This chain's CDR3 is CASSFRRGRGDTQYF. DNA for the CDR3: TGTGCCAGCAGCTTCCGGCGGGGGAGGGGAGATACGCAGTATTTT.

The CDR3 protein is CASSTEQANEKLFF. The CDR3 DNA reads TGTGCCAGCAGCACGGAACAGGCTAATGAAAAACTGTTTTTT. The gene calls are TRBV5-5 and TRBJ1-4; D might be TRBD1 (5 bases). V lost 4 bases to trimming and J lost 3 bases, with 10 bases between them. Germline CDR1 reads SGHKS; CDR2 reads YYEKEE (reference sequence). The CDR3 covers 14 residues.

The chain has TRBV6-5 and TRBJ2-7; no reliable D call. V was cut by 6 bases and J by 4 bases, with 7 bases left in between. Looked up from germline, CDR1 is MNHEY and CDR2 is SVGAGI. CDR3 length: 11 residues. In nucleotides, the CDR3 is TGTGCCAGCAGATTTTCGTACGAGCAGTACTTC. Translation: CASRFSYEQYF.

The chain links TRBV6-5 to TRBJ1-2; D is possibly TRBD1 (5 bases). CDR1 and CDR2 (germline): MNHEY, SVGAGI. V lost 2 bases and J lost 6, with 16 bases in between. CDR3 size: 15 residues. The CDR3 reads CASSYERDSADGYTF. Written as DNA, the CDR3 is TGTGCCAGCAGTTACGAGAGGGACTCAGCGGATGGCTACACCTTC.

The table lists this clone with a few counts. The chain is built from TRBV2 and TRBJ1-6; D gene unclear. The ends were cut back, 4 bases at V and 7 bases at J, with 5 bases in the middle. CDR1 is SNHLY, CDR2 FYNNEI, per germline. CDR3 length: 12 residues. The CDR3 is CASSGLNSPLHF. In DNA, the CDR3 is TGTGCCAGCAGTGGGCTCAATTCACCCCTCCACTTT.

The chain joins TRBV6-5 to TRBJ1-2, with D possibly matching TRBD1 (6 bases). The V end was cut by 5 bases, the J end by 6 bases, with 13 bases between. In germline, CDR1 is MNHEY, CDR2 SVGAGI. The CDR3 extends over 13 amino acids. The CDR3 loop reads CASSRQGRDGYTF. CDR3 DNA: TGTGCCAGCAGTCGGCAGGGGAGAGATGGCTACACCTTC.

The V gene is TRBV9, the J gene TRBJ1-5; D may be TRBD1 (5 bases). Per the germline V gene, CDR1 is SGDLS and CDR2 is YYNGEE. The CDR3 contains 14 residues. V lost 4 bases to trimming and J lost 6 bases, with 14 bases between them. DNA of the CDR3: TGTGCCAGCAGCTCCGTGGGGGGGAGTCAGCCCCAGCATTTT. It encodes CASSSVGGSQPQHF.

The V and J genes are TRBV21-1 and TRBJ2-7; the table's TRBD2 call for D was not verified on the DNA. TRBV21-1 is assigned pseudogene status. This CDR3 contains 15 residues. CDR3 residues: CASLTGTLSSYEQYF. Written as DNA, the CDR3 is TGTGCCAGTCTTACCGGGACTTTGAGCTCCTACGAGCAGTACTTC.

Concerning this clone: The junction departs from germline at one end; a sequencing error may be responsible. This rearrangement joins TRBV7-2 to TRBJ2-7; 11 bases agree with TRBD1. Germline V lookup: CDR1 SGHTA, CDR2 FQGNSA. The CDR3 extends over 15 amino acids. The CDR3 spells CASSLGTGGSDEQYF. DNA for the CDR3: TGTGCCAGCAGTTTAGGGACAGGGGGGAGCGACGAGCAGTACTTC.

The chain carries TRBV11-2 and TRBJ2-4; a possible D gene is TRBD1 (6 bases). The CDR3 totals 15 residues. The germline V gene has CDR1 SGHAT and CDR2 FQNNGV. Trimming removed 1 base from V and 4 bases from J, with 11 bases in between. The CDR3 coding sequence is TGTGCCAGCAGCTTAGGAACCCAGGGGAAAAACATTCAGTACTTC. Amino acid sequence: CASSLGTQGKNIQYF. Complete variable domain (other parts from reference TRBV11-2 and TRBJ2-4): EAGVAQSPRYKIIEKRQSVAFWCNPISGHATLYWYQQILGQGPKLLIQFQNNGVVDDSQLPKDRFSAERLKGVDSTLKIQPAKLEDSAVYLCASSLGTQGKNIQYFGAGTRLSVL.

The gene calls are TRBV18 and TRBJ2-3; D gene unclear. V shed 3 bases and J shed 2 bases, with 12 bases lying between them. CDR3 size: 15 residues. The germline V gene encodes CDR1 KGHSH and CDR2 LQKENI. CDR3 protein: CASSPLVANTDTQYF. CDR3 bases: TGTGCCAGCTCACCGCTAGTGGCCAACACAGATACGCAGTATTTT.

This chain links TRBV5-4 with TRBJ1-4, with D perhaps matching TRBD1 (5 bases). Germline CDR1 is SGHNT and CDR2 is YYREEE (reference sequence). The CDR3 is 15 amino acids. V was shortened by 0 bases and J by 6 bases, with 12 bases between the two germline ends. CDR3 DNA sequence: TGTGCCAGCAGCTTGGGGCCGGGGGAGGATGAAAAACTGTTTTTT. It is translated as CASSLGPGEDEKLFF.

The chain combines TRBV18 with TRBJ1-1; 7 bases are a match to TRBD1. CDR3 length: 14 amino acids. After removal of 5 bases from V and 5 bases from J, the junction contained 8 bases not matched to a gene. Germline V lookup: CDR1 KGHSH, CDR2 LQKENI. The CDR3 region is CASSSTGARTEAFF. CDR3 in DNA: TGTGCCAGCTCATCCACAGGGGCAAGGACTGAAGCTTTCTTT.

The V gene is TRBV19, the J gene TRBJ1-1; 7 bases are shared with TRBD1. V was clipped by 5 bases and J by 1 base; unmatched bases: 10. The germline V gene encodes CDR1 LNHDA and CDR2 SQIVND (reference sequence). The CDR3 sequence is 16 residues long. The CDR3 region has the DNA TGTGCCAGTAGTGTATCAACGGGACAGTCGAACACTGAAGCTTTCTTT. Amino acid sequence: CASSVSTGQSNTEAFF.

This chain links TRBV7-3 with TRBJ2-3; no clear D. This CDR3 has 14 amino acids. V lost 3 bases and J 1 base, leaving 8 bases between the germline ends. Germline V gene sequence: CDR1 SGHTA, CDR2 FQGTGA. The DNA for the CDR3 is TGTGCCAGCAGCTTCGGCGGTGGCACAGATACGCAGTATTTT. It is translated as CASSFGGGTDTQYF.

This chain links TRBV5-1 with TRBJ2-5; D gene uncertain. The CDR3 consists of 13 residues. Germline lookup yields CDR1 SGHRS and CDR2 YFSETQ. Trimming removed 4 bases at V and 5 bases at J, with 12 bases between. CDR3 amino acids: CASSEHTLETQYF. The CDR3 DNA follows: TGCGCCAGCAGCGAACACACCTTGGAGACCCAGTACTTC.

This chain's CDR3 is CASSPAQGAEAFF. CDR3 coding DNA: TGTGCCAGCAGCCCCGCTCAGGGTGCGGAAGCTTTCTTT. This rearrangement joins TRBV7-3 to TRBJ1-1; perhaps TRBD1 as D (5 bases). This CDR3 has 13 residues. The V end was cut by 5 bases, the J end by 8 bases, with 15 bases between. Per the germline V gene, CDR1 is SGHTA and CDR2 is FQGTGA.